The entry below describes one T cell receptor (beta chain). In germline, CDR1 is SNHLY, CDR2 FYNNEI. The CDR3 runs 15 residues. V was clipped by 2 bases and J by 8 bases; unmatched bases: 7. The record originates from a study of blood T cell repertoires in COVID-19. The table came from immunoSEQ multiplex PCR; TCRdb's copy has only in-frame clones and leaves some out. The sample yields about 98,000 clones, roughly nine tenths seen once. Input material: peripheral blood. The genes are TRBV2 and TRBJ1-4; 8 bases fit TRBD1. This receptor was obtained from a man aged 50 to 59 with acute or convalescent COVID-19. This chain's CDR3 is CASSESDRVGEKLFF. For the CDR3, the DNA is TGTGCCAGCAGTGAATCGGACAGGGTGGGAGAAAAACTGTTTTTT.